This T cell receptor (beta chain) was sequenced in a study of OX40 agonist ivuxolimab in advanced cancers. Study overall: At doses from 0.01 to 10 mg/kg, patients were given intravenous ivuxolimab every 2 weeks. People who had prior anti-PD-1, anti-PD-L1 or anti-CTLA-4 therapy could take part, and less than 50% had some.

General study findings and limits: CD8+ T cells showed, on average, more clonal expansion than CD4+ cells. Within 6 weeks, CD4+ and CD8+ blood T cells expanded clonally at 0.1 to 3.0 mg/kg.

The protocol was immunoSEQ multiplex PCR, while the TCRdb copy is restricted to in-frame clones and leaves out a portion. The sample has 45,000 to 55,000 clones, about 88% seen once. The CDR3 extends over 14 amino acids. Trimming left V 8 bases short and J 5 bases short, with 18 bases between. Germline V gene lookup returns CDR1 SNHLY and CDR2 FYNNEI. To note about this clone: Its antigen is as yet unknown.

The sample in question was CD4+ or CD8+ T cells sorted from blood, obtained in a trial of the OX40 agonist ivuxolimab. The source is an adult with an advanced solid tumor such as melanoma, head and neck, liver or kidney cancer. The genes are TRBV2 and TRBJ1-2; D is ambiguous. The CDR3, as DNA: TGTGCCAGCGGTTCAACGACCGCAGCTTATGGCTACACCTTC. It specifies CASGSTTAAYGYTF.